The 14 T cell receptor beta chains listed next were all sequenced from one sample in a study of technical replicates of blood from a handful of donors. Sequencing was performed with immunoSEQ multiplex PCR; in TCRdb, only in-frame clones are kept and a portion is missing. This sample has roughly 80,000 clones; approximately 94% occur once, and the top ten carry less than 0.4%. The sequencing sample was made of T cells isolated from PBMCs. The receptors shown here come from a human donor in good health.

This clone was seen just once. The chain couples TRBV2 to TRBJ2-7, with 9 bases matching TRBD1. Germline V gene data show CDR1 as SNHLY and CDR2 as FYNNEI. V lost 7 bases, J lost 2 bases, and 6 bases stayed unmatched. CDR3 size: 14 residues. The CDR3: CASKPGTGPYEQYF. For the CDR3, the DNA is TGTGCCAGCAAACCCGGGACAGGGCCCTACGAGCAGTACTTC. Based on the CDR3 plus reference TRBV2 and TRBJ2-7, the full variable domain is EPEVTQTPSHQVTQMGQEVILRCVPISNHLYFYWYRQILGQKVEFLVSFYNNEISEKSEIFDDQFSVERPDGSNFTLKIRSTKLEDSAMYFCASKPGTGPYEQYFGPGTRLTVT.

The chain couples TRBV9 to TRBJ2-7; 13 positions agree with TRBD2. The CDR3 runs 17 residues. Losses at the gene ends were 0 bases for V and 3 bases for J; bases not matched to a gene: 6. Looked up from germline, CDR1 is SGDLS and CDR2 is YYNGEE. The CDR3 protein is CASSVGVGLAGDYEQYF. CDR3 DNA: TGTGCCAGCAGCGTAGGAGTAGGACTAGCGGGAGACTACGAGCAGTACTTC.

This clone was recorded a few times. The rearrangement uses TRBV7-9 and TRBJ1-1; D is ambiguous. CDR1 and CDR2 (germline): SEHNR, FQNEAQ (reference sequence). The V end lost 2 bases, the J end lost 1 base, and 2 bases lay between the germline ends. CDR3 length equals 12 residues. Written as DNA, the CDR3 is TGTGCCAGCAGCTTACAGAACACTGAAGCTTTCTTT. The encoded protein is CASSLQNTEAFF.

The CDR3 DNA reads TGTGCCAGCAGCTTTACACAGGGGGCGGGAGAGACCCAGTACTTC. This translates into CASSFTQGAGETQYF. The chain carries TRBV7-9 and TRBJ2-5, with 9 bases aligning to TRBD1. The CDR3 consists of 15 residues. J was trimmed by 4 bases and V by 3 bases; bases with no gene match: 6. CDR1 is SEHNR, CDR2 FQNEAQ, per germline (reference sequence).

The chain links TRBV2 to TRBJ2-1; tentatively, D is TRBD1 (6 bases). Trimming left V 5 bases short and J 5 bases short, with 10 bases between. Per germline, CDR1 SNHLY and CDR2 FYNNEI. The CDR3 sequence is 13 residues long. The CDR3 DNA reads as TGTGCCAGCAGTCTCTACAGGGACAATGAGCAGTTCTTC. Translated: CASSLYRDNEQFF.

The J gene is TRBJ1-1, the V gene TRBV5-4; TRBD1 might be the D (5 bases). The germline CDR1 and CDR2 sequences are SGHNT and YYREEE (reference sequence). V dropped 3 bases and J dropped 7 bases, with 16 bases sitting between them. The CDR3 has 14 amino acids. CDR3: CASSSLGAQIEAFF. In nucleotides, the CDR3 is TGTGCCAGCAGCTCTCTTGGGGCGCAGATTGAAGCTTTCTTT.

This sequence joins TRBV6-1 and TRBJ1-2; possibly TRBD1 for D (6 bases). V lost 8 bases to trimming and J lost 2 bases, with 9 bases between them. CDR3 length: 12 amino acids. Germline CDR1 MNHNS, CDR2 SASEGT. The CDR3 loop reads CASDQGNYGYTF. DNA for the CDR3: TGTGCCAGCGATCAGGGGAACTATGGCTACACCTTC.

The chain couples TRBV6-1 to TRBJ1-1, with D possibly matching TRBD1 (5 bases). V was clipped by 7 bases and J by 5 bases, with 17 bases between them. CDR1 is MNHNS, CDR2 SASEGT, per germline. The CDR3 sequence is 14 residues long. CDR3 bases: TGTGCCAGCAATAGGGATAGGGGAAGTACTGAAGCTTTCTTT. Encoded protein: CASNRDRGSTEAFF.

This clone came up once. The chain carries TRBV10-2 and TRBJ1-5; D unclear. Trimming took 0 bases from V and 0 from J, leaving 21 bases between them. The V gene's germline CDR1 is WSHSY and CDR2 SAAADI. This CDR3 spans 20 amino acids. In nucleotides, the CDR3 is TGCGCCAGCAGTGAGTCGGGCCACCGGGAAGAGCACTATAGCAATCAGCCCCAGCATTTT. Translated: CASSESGHREEHYSNQPQHF.

The rearrangement joins TRBV4-3 to TRBJ2-1; the D gene is possibly TRBD2 (6 bases). The germline V gene encodes CDR1 LGHNA and CDR2 YSLEER. The length of the CDR3 is 13 residues. The V end was cut by 1 base, the J end by 7 bases, with 8 bases between. The CDR3 sequence is CASSQAGVNEQFF. Written as DNA, the CDR3 is TGCGCCAGCAGCCAAGCGGGAGTGAATGAGCAGTTCTTC.

This sequence joins TRBV6-6 and TRBJ1-1, with D perhaps TRBD1 (5 bases). The V and J ends lost 6 bases and 1 base respectively, with 12 bases between them. Germline CDR1 is MNHNY and CDR2 is SVGAGI (reference sequence). The CDR3 has 14 amino acids. The CDR3 bases are TGTGCCAGCAGCTTTCAGGGTTCGAACACTGAAGCTTTCTTT. The encoded protein is CASSFQGSNTEAFF.

The CDR3 protein is CASSSSAGGWSGEQFF. CDR3 sequence (DNA): TGTGCCAGCAGCTCATCAGCGGGAGGTTGGAGTGGTGAGCAGTTCTTC. The chain joins TRBV7-9 to TRBJ2-1; 9 bases fit TRBD2. CDR1 SEHNR and CDR2 FQNEAQ come from the germline V gene (reference sequence). The CDR3 consists of 16 residues. J lost 9 bases, V lost 4 bases, and 13 bases had no gene match.

The J gene is TRBJ2-1, the V gene TRBV6-5; D might be TRBD2 (5 bases). CDR1 and CDR2 (germline): MNHEY, SVGAGI. V shed 0 bases and J shed 9 bases, with 9 bases lying between them. The CDR3 contains 13 residues. CDR3 amino acids: CASSYSLASEQFF. CDR3 in DNA: TGTGCCAGCAGTTACTCCTTAGCGAGTGAGCAGTTCTTC.

The J gene is TRBJ2-7, the V gene TRBV4-1, with 13 bases identical to TRBD2. The CDR3 extends over 15 amino acids. Germline V gene lookup returns CDR1 MGHRA and CDR2 YSYEKL. J gave up 3 bases and V 4 bases, and 3 bases lay outside the gene matches. The DNA of the CDR3 is TGCGCCAGCAGCCTGGGACTAGCGGGATACTACGAGCAGTACTTC. Translated, it gives CASSLGLAGYYEQYF.